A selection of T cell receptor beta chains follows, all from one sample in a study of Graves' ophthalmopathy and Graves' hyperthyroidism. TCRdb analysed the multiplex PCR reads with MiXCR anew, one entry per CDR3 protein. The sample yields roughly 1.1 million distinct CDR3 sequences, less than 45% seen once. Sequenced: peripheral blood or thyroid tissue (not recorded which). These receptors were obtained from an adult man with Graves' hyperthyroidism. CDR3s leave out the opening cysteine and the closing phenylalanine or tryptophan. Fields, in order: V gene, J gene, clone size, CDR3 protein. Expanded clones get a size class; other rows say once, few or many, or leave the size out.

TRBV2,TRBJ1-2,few,AIAGRDGGNYGYT
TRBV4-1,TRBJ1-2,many,ASSQANGYT
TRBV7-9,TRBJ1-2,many,ASSLASGPYGYT
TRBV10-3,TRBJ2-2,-,ARPPGRETGELF
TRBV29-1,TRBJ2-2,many,SVGDTGELF
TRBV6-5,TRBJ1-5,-,ATTWGQGSQPQH
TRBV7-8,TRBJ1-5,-,ASSPDNTPYSNQPQH
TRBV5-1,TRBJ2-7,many,ASSFWDRDEQY
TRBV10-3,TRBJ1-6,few,AIKNPGQGDSPLH
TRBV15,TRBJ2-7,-,ATSSGGTGGWYEQY
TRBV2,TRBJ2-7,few,ASSDGRTSSYEQY
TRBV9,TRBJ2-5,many,ASSVGSGQETQY
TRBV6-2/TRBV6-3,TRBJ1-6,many,ASIDRGYNSPLH
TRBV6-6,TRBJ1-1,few,ASSYSIAGAAF
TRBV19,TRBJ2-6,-,ASSLGDGSGANVLT
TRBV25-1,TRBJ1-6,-,ASSDWGQGNSPLH
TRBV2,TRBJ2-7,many,ASSWRDGSSYEQY
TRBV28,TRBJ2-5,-,AAGGLAGVGETQY
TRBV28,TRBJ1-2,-,ASRSGVWDYGYT
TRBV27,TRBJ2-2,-,ASSLNRDRGPYDGELF
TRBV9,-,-,ASSVLPGDHEQY
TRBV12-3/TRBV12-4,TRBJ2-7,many,ASSHDYLHEQY
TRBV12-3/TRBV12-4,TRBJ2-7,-,ASSQGTGVSYEQY
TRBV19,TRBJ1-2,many,ATKRNYGYT
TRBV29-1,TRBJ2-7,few,SVVRDYPDSTEIGRGAYEQY
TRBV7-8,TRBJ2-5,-,ASSKNTIGLAVGETQY
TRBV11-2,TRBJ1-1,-,ASSQPSDGRGGEAF
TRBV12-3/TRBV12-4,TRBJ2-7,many,ASSFETYEQY
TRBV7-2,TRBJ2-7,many,ASSRGRSIDEQY
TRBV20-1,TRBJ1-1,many,SARDFIGEAF
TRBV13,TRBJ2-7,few,ASSPGTDLYEQY
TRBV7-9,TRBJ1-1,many,ASSLGGSEAF
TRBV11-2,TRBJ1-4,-,ASSQGFGEKLF
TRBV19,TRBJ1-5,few,ASRSGGRQPQH
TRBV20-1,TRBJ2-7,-,SYQRATYEQY
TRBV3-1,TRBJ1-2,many,ASSQGPQGYT
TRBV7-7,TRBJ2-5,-,ASSSTAGLEETQY
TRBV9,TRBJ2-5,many,ASSLMGIQETQY
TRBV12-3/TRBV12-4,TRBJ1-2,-,ASSLGDLYGYT
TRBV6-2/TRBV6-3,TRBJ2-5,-,ASSHRDQETQY
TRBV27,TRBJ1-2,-,ASTSLPPTGGSGYT
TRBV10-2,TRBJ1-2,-,ASSAGLAGGYT
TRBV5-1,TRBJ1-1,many,ASSLGPTGVWTEAF
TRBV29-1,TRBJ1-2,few,AWSRGIFGYT
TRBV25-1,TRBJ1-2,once,ASSPRQDPIVYGYT
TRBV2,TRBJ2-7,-,ASSLGTPGGAYEQY
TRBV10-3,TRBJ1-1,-,ASGTLPAEAF
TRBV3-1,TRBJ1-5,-,ASSQGRLNQPQH
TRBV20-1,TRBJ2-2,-,SAIPGQGATGELF